This T cell receptor (beta chain) was sequenced for a study of T cell repertoires in aging, cancer and after chemotherapy. The J segment lost 2 bases and the V segment lost 3 bases, leaving 7 bases of the junction unmatched. The CDR3 has 15 amino acids. Germline V CDR1 and CDR2: SGHRS, YFSETQ. Amplification of TCR beta used genomic DNA extracted from peripheral blood. In its sample, this clonotype was seen a few times. Rearranged V-D-J TRB sequences were amplified with a mixed TRB-A/B primer pool. A single record per CDR3 protein comes from TCRdb applying MiXCR to the multiplex PCR reads. The sample records some 10,000 distinct CDR3 sequences, roughly 30% being singletons.

This clonotype originated in a human donor in good health. This chain uses TRBV5-1 with TRBJ2-7; TRBD2 agrees at 8 bases. The sample comprised blood. The CDR3 nucleotides read TGCGCCAGCAGCTCGAGGGGTAGCGGGGCCTACGAGCAGTACTTC. As protein: CASSSRGSGAYEQYF.